This TCR beta chain is from a study of CD8+ T cells in alopecia areata. Turning to the study itself: Tofacitinib treatment spanned 6 to 18 months, with 6 months off drug afterward.

The length of the CDR3 is 20 residues. From germline, CDR1 is LGHNA and CDR2 YSLEER. V was clipped by 1 base and J by 1 base; unmatched bases: 11. The sequencing template was cDNA reverse transcribed from extracted RNA. The assay was immunoSEQ multiplex PCR, and TCRdb's table has in-frame clones only and misses some. The sample contains 200,000 to 250,000 clones, 64% of which appear only once. Treatment specified: oral pan-JAK inhibitor, 5-10 mg twice daily. This TCR came from a human donor with alopecia areata. Sequencing was performed on CD4+ T cells sorted from blood, taken at week 4, from a patient treated with tofacitinib. J is TRBJ2-4 and V is TRBV4-3, with TRBD2 matching over 12 bases. In DNA, the CDR3 is TGCGCCAGCAGCCAAGGGACTAGCGGGGAGTATCAGGTGGCCAAAAACATTCAGTACTTC. This encodes CASSQGTSGEYQVAKNIQYF.